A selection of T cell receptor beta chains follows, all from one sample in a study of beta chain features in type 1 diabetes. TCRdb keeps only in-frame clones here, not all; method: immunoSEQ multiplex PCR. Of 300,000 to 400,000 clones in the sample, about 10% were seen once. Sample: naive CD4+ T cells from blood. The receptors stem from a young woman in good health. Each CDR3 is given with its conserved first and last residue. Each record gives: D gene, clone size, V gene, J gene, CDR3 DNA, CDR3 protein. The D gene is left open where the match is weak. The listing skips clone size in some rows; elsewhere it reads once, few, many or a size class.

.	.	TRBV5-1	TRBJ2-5	TGCGCCACGCAGCGGTCCGAGCAAGAGACCCAGTACTTC	CATQRSEQETQYF
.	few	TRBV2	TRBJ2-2	TGTGCCAGCAGGCGGTTGGACACCGGGGAGCTGTTTTTT	CASRRLDTGELFF
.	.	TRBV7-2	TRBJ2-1	TGTGCCAGCAATTCCGGTCACTCCTGGAATGAGCAGTTCTTC	CASNSGHSWNEQFF
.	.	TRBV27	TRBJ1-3	TGTGCCAGCAGTCAGACAGTTCCCTCTGGAAACACCATATATTTT	CASSQTVPSGNTIYF
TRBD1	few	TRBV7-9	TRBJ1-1	TGTGCCAGCAGTTTCGACCGGGACAGGGCCACTGAAGCTTTCTTT	CASSFDRDRATEAFF
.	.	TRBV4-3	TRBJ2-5	TGCGCCAGCAGCCAAGCAGGTGGTCAAGAGACCCAGTACTTC	CASSQAGGQETQYF
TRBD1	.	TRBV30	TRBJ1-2	TGTGCCGGGACAAAGGACAGGCAGAATAACTATGGCTACACCTTC	CAGTKDRQNNYGYTF
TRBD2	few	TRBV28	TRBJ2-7	TGTGCCAGCGAGCGGGACGGACCACCCTACGAGCAGTACTTC	CASERDGPPYEQYF
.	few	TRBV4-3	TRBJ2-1	TGCGCCAGCAGCTTCATGGCGGGACCCAATGAGCAGTTCTTC	CASSFMAGPNEQFF
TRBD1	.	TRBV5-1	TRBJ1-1	TGCGCCGGCAGGACAGGGACGGACACTGAAGCTTTCTTT	CAGRTGTDTEAFF
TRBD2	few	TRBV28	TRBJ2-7	TGTGCCAGCAGTTGGGGACTAGCGGTTAACCACGAGCAGTACTTC	CASSWGLAVNHEQYF
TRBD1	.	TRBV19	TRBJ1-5	TGTGCCAGTAGCCCCGCACAGGGGCTACAGCCCCAGCATTTT	CASSPAQGLQPQHF
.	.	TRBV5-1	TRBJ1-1	TGCGCCAGCAGCTTGGCGACAGTAGTGAACACTGAAGCTTTCTTT	CASSLATVVNTEAFF
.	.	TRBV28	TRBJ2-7	TGTGCCAGCAGTTTATATCCAGGGGCCGAGCAGTACTTC	CASSLYPGAEQYF
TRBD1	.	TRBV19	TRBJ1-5	TGTGCCAGCGACCGGGTGTCGGGACAGCGCAATCAGCCCCAGCATTTT	CASDRVSGQRNQPQHF
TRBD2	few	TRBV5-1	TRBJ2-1	TGCGCCAGCAGCCGTCGACTAGCGGGCTACAATGAGCAGTTCTTC	CASSRRLAGYNEQFF
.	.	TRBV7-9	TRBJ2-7	TGTGCCAGCAGCTCGCAACAGGGCTCCTACGAGCAGTACTTC	CASSSQQGSYEQYF
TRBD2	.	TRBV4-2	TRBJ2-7	TGTGCCAGCAGCCTCACCCTGACCGGGACTAGCGGGAGAGGCAACGAGCAGTACTTC	CASSLTLTGTSGRGNEQYF
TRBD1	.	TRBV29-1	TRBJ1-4	TGCAGCGGCGGGACAGCTAATGAAAAACTGTTTTTT	CSGGTANEKLFF
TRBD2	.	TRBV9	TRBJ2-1	TGTGCCAGCAGCGTTACTAGCGGGACCTACAATGAGCAGTTCTTC	CASSVTSGTYNEQFF
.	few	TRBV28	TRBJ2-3	TGTGCCAGCAGTTTAAGGAGCCCAGCCTCAGATACGCAGTATTTT	CASSLRSPASDTQYF
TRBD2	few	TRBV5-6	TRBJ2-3	TGTGCCAGCAGCTTGTCTGGGGACGGGGGGATTTACACAGATACGCAGTATTTT	CASSLSGDGGIYTDTQYF
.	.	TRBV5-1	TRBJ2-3	TGCGCCAGCAGCTTTAGAGATACGCAGTATTTT	CASSFRDTQYF
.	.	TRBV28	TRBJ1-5	TGTGCCAGCAGTTTCACACCTAGCAATCAGCCCCAGCATTTT	CASSFTPSNQPQHF
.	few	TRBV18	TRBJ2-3	TGTGCCAGCTCACTTCAAAAGCCAGATACGCAGTATTTT	CASSLQKPDTQYF
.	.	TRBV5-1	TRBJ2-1	TGCGCCAGCAGCCCAGGAGGTAACAATGAGCAGTTCTTC	CASSPGGNNEQFF
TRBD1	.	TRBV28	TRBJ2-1	TGTGGATCCGGGACAGGGGAACACAATGAGCAGTTCTTC	CGSGTGEHNEQFF
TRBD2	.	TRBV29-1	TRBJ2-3	TGCAGCGTTGGGGGACTAGCTGCAGATACGCAGTATTTT	CSVGGLAADTQYF
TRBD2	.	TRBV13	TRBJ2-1	TGTGCCAGCAGCCCCCAGGGGCTAGCGGGACCCAAACACAATGAGCAGTTCTTC	CASSPQGLAGPKHNEQFF
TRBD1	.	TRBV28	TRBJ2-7	TGTGCCAGCAGTTTCGGACAGGGAGGAACAGCCTACGAGCAGTACTTC	CASSFGQGGTAYEQYF
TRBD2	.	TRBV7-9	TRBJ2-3	TGTGCCAGCAGCCCCAAACCTAGCGGCGAGTGGGATACGCAGTATTTT	CASSPKPSGEWDTQYF
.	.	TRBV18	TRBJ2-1	TGTGCCAGCTCCCCCGGGTCCGATGGTTGGGATGAGCAGTTCTTC	CASSPGSDGWDEQFF
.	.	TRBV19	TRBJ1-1	TGTGCCAGTACTATGGGGAGGGGTAACACTGAAGCTTTCTTT	CASTMGRGNTEAFF
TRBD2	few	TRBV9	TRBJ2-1	TGTGCCAGCAGCGTAGTGGCGGGAGGGTATTCTGAGCAGTTCTTC	CASSVVAGGYSEQFF
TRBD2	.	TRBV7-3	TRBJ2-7	TGTGCCAGCAGCTCCACTAGCGGGAGATCATCCTACGAGCAGTACTTC	CASSSTSGRSSYEQYF
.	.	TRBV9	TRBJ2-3	TGTGCCAGCAGCGTAGCGGGCACAGATACGCAGTATTTT	CASSVAGTDTQYF
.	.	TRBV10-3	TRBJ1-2	TGTGCCATCAGTGACAGGGGCCGGTATGGCTACACCTTC	CAISDRGRYGYTF
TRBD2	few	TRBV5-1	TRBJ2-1	TGCGCCAGCAGCTTGGTTAGCGGGAGCTACAATGAGCAGTTCTTC	CASSLVSGSYNEQFF
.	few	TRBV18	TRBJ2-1	TGTGCCAGCTCACCCAGTAGCGGCAATGAGCAGTTCTTC	CASSPSSGNEQFF
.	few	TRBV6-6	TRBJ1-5	TGTGCCTCTCGTGGAGGCAATCAGCCCCAGCATTTT	CASRGGNQPQHF
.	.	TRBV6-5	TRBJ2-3	TGTGCCAGCAGTTACGAGGCTAGCGCCTACACAGATACGCAGTATTTT	CASSYEASAYTDTQYF
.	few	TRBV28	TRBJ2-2	TGTGCCAGCACAACCGCGGCATACCCCGGGGAGCTGTTTTTT	CASTTAAYPGELFF
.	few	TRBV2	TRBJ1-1	TGTGCCAGCAGTATACAGGGAGACACTGAAGCTTTCTTT	CASSIQGDTEAFF
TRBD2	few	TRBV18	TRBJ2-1	TGTGCCAGCTCAACCCGGACTAGCGGATATTACAATGAGCAGTTCTTC	CASSTRTSGYYNEQFF
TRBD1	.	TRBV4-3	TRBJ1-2	TGCGCCAGCAGCCAAGATCGACAGGGCGCTAACTATGGCTACACCTTC	CASSQDRQGANYGYTF
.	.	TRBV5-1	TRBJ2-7	TGCGCCAGCAGCAGATCTGGAGGCTCCTACGAGCAGTACTTC	CASSRSGGSYEQYF
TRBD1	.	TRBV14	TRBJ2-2	TGTGCCAGCAGCCAACTGAACAGGGGCGACACCGGGGAGCTGTTTTTT	CASSQLNRGDTGELFF
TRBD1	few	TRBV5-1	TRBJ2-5	TGCGCCAGCAGCTTGGTAGGGGGCATACAAGAGACCCAGTACTTC	CASSLVGGIQETQYF
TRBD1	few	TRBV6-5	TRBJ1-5	TGTGCCAGCAGGATCGGACAGGGTTATCAGCCCCAGCATTTT	CASRIGQGYQPQHF
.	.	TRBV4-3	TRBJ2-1	TGCGCCAGCAGCCAAGGTTCTAGCATATCCTACAATGAGCAGTTCTTC	CASSQGSSISYNEQFF
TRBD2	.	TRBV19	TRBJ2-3	TGTGCCACCGCCGCGTCTAGCGGCCCTGGAGATACGCAGTATTTT	CATAASSGPGDTQYF
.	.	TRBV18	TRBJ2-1	TGTGCCAGCTCACCCGGGGTAGCGCGATACAATGAGCAGTTCTTC	CASSPGVARYNEQFF
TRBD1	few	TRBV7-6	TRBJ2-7	TGTGCCAGCAGCTTGGCGGGACAGGGGGCCGGTGAGCAGTACTTC	CASSLAGQGAGEQYF
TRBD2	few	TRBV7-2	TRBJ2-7	TGTGCCAGCAGCATAGGGGCTAGCGGGGACGGATCCTACGAGCAGTACTTC	CASSIGASGDGSYEQYF
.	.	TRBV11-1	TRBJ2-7	TGTGCCAGCAGCCGAGTCGGCACTGCGGGGTACGAGCAGTACTTC	CASSRVGTAGYEQYF
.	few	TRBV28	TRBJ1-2	TGTGCCAGCAGTCCGACGGACAGATACTATGGCTACACCTTC	CASSPTDRYYGYTF
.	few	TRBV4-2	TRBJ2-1	TGTGCCAGCAGCTCCGGACTATCAGTCAATGAGCAGTTCTTC	CASSSGLSVNEQFF
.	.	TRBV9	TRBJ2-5	TGTGCCAGCAGCGTAGCTCTACAGTATCAAGAGACCCAGTACTTC	CASSVALQYQETQYF
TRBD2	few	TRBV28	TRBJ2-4	TGTGCCAGCAGTCCATTAGCGGGAGTGTTAAACATTCAGTACTTC	CASSPLAGVLNIQYF
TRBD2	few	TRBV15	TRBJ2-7	TGTGCCACCAGCAGAGATCTAGCGGATGACTACGAGCAGTACTTC	CATSRDLADDYEQYF